This TCR beta chain stems from a study of CD8 T cells in ankylosing spondylitis. Findings and limits, study-wide: A subset of motif variants has previously been described in the synovial fluid and blood of reactive arthritis.

The germline gives CDR1 LNHNV, CDR2 YYDKDF (reference sequence). The CDR3 runs to 15 residues. V lost 7 bases, J lost 3 bases, and 19 bases lay in between. TCRdb re-analysed the 5' RACE reads in MiXCR, keeping a single row per CDR3 protein. The data show around 250,000 distinct CDR3 sequences, about a sixth seen once. In the case of this clonotype: Its antigen is as yet unknown.

The TCR was taken from a male donor with ankylosing spondylitis or in good health (not recorded which). The material sequenced was blood, either unsorted or a sorted T cell fraction (not recorded which). The chain has TRBV15 and TRBJ2-7; the D gene is possibly TRBD1 (5 bases). DNA of the CDR3: TGTGCCACCACCGTCGGACCTCAGGGCCTCTACGAGCAGTACTTC. Protein: CATTVGPQGLYEQYF.